A single sample is the source of the 28 T cell receptor beta chains below, sequenced in a study of T cells in Graves' hyperthyroidism and ophthalmopathy. Amplification of TCR beta CDR3 regions used RNA as the template. Carried out on the TCR CDR3, a first-round RT-PCR used the HTBI primer set. From the multiplex PCR reads, TCRdb called clonotypes with MiXCR, one entry per CDR3 protein. Among under 650,000 distinct CDR3 sequences listed, 15% to 20% were seen once. Material for sequencing was blood. Receptor source: a woman aged 30 to 39 with Graves' hyperthyroidism.

The V and J genes are TRBV7-9 and TRBJ1-1; a weak D match, TRBD1 (6 bases). Between the trimmed V and J ends, which lost 4 bases and 7 bases, there was a span of 10 bases. The CDR3 totals 12 residues. Germline CDR1 is SEHNR and CDR2 is FQNEAQ (reference sequence). Here the CDR3 reads CASSYDRREAFF. CDR3 sequence (DNA): TGTGCCAGCAGCTACGACAGGCGTGAAGCTTTCTTT.

Points on this clonotype: A read error may explain this, as a much larger clone is one base away. This chain joins TRBV20-1 and TRBJ2-3; D may be TRBD1 (10 bases). The CDR3 is 18 amino acids. Per the germline V gene, CDR1 is DFQATT and CDR2 is SNEGSKA (reference sequence). The DNA for the CDR3 is TGCCGTGCTTCGAGCGGGACAGGGGCGGGAGGGCCGTCAGATACGCAGTATTTT. The encoded protein is CRASSGTGAGGPSDTQYF.

This chain joins TRBV3-2 and TRBJ1-2. TRBV3-2 represents a pseudogene. This CDR3 comprises 15 residues. The CDR3 is CASSQASQEPYGYTF. The DNA for the CDR3 is TGTGCCAGCAGCCAAGCCTCTCAGGAACCCTATGGCTACACCTTC.

This clonotype has a handful of counts. As DNA, the CDR3 is TGTGCCAGCAGTTTCCCCAGACGGACAGGGAAGGGAGAGACCCAGTACTTC. This sequence encodes CASSFPRRTGKGETQYF. This sequence joins TRBV28 and TRBJ2-5; TRBD1 agrees at 8 bases. V lost 3 bases, J lost 4 bases, and 13 bases stayed unmatched. CDR3 length: 17 residues. CDR1 is MDHEN, CDR2 SYDVKM, per germline. The full variable domain, its missing parts supplied by reference TRBV28 and TRBJ2-5, is DVKVTQSSRYLVKRTGEKVFLECVQDMDHENMFWYRQDPGLGLRLIYFSYDVKMKEKGDIPEGYSVSREKKERFSLILESASTNQTSMYLCASSFPRRTGKGETQYFGPGTRLLVL.

This clonotype was found many times. The rearrangement uses TRBV5-1 and TRBJ1-1; D not resolved. The CDR3 sequence is 14 residues long. Per the germline V gene, CDR1 is SGHRS and CDR2 is YFSETQ. V lost 1 base and J 1 base, leaving 8 bases between the germline ends. The CDR3 region has the DNA TGCGCCAGCAGCTTGTTCGCGTCGAACACTGAAGCTTTCTTT. Translation gives CASSLFASNTEAFF.

The sample holds many counts of this clonotype. The rearrangement joins TRBV11-2 to TRBJ2-1; D gene unclear. The CDR3 is made up of 13 amino acids. V dropped 1 base and J dropped 5 bases, with 6 bases sitting between them. Germline V gene lookup returns CDR1 SGHAT and CDR2 FQNNGV. CDR3 nucleotide sequence: TGTGCCAGCAGCTTAGGGAGTCACAATGAGCAGTTCTTC. Protein: CASSLGSHNEQFF.

This clonotype was picked up many times. The J gene is TRBJ2-5, the V gene TRBV12-5, with 10 nucleotides matching TRBD2. Trimming cost V 5 bases and J 5 bases; bases outside gene matches: 11. Germline CDR1 and CDR2: LGHNT and FRNRAP. CDR3 size: 16 residues. The CDR3, as DNA: TGTGCTAGTGGTCGCCCAGCGGGAGGGCCGAGGGAGACCCAGTACTTC. Translation gives CASGRPAGGPRETQYF.

This clonotype occurred many times. The rearrangement joins TRBV20-1 to TRBJ2-5, with D possibly being TRBD1 or TRBD2 (7 bases each). CDR1 DFQATT and CDR2 SNEGSKA come from the germline V gene (reference sequence). The V end lost 1 base, the J end lost 5 bases, and 17 bases lay between the germline ends. This CDR3 has 15 residues. CDR3 in amino acids: CSARVGGGGRETQYF. The CDR3 nucleotides are TGCAGTGCTAGAGTGGGGGGAGGGGGCAGGGAGACCCAGTACTTC.

Concerning this clonotype: One junction end disagrees with the germline gene, perhaps due to a read error. V gene TRBV19 combines with J gene TRBJ1-4, with D tentatively TRBD1 (5 bases). The CDR3 loop spans 14 amino acids. Germline CDR1 is LNHDA and CDR2 is SQIVND (reference sequence). CDR3 amino acids: CASSALDTSEKLFF. The DNA of the CDR3 is TGTGCCAGTAGTGCCCTGGACACTAGTGAAAAACTGTTTTTT.

This clonotype was observed at least ten times. The rearrangement uses TRBV6-1 and TRBJ2-5; 9 bases are a match to TRBD1. Losses at the gene ends were 3 bases for V and 3 bases for J; bases not matched to a gene: 5. The CDR3 sequence is 15 residues long. CDR1 is MNHNS and CDR2 is SASEGT in the germline V gene. CDR3 amino acids: CASSEYRDREETQYF. Here the CDR3 DNA reads TGTGCCAGCAGTGAGTACCGGGACAGGGAAGAGACCCAGTACTTC.

Many counts were recorded for this clonotype. The CDR3 nucleotides are TGTGCCAGCAGCCGTTTACAGGGGGCAGACGGCTACACCTTC. Translating gives CASSRLQGADGYTF. V usage is TRBV7-2 and J usage is TRBJ1-2; 9 bases map to TRBD1. This CDR3 spans 14 amino acids. Looked up from germline, CDR1 is SGHTA and CDR2 is FQGNSA. With V trimmed by 5 bases and J by 8 bases, 9 bases remained unmatched.

The chain joins TRBV20-1 to TRBJ2-7, with 11 bases lining up with TRBD2. V lost 5 bases, J lost 3 bases, and 24 bases stayed unmatched. Germline CDR1 reads DFQATT; CDR2 reads SNEGSKA (reference sequence). CDR3 size: 20 residues. The DNA for the CDR3 is TGCAGTGCTCGACCGCTTCCTCTAGCGGGAGGCAGAAGAGAAGGCTACGAGCAGTACTTC. Amino acids: CSARPLPLAGGRREGYEQYF.

This chain uses TRBV5-6 with TRBJ1-1; a weak D match, TRBD1 (6 bases). Germline assignment: CDR1 SGHDT and CDR2 YYEEEE. The CDR3 spans 17 residues. The V end lost 0 bases, the J end lost 1 base, and 16 bases lay between the germline ends. CDR3 amino acids: CASSLGPPGTRNTEAFF. The CDR3 DNA follows: TGTGCCAGCAGCTTGGGCCCCCCCGGGACAAGGAACACTGAAGCTTTCTTT.

This clonotype was counted at least ten times. The genes are TRBV7-3 and TRBJ2-5; D call uncertain. CDR1 SGHTA and CDR2 FQGTGA come from the germline V gene. The CDR3 totals 15 residues. Between the trimmed V and J ends, which lost 0 bases and 1 base, there was a span of 9 bases. CDR3 sequence reads: CASSLTVGFQETQYF. CDR3 coding DNA: TGTGCCAGCAGCTTAACAGTAGGATTCCAAGAGACCCAGTACTTC. Full variable domain (missing parts from reference TRBV7-3 and TRBJ2-5): GAGVSQTPSNKVTEKGKYVELRCDPISGHTALYWYRQSLGQGPEFLIYFQGTGAADDSGLPNDRFFAVRPEGSVSTLKIQRTERGDSAVYLCASSLTVGFQETQYFGPGTRLLVL.

This clonotype was recorded at least ten times. J is TRBJ2-7 and V is TRBV12-3 or TRBV12-4; D gene uncertain. The V end lost 5 bases, the J end lost 2 bases, and 13 bases lay between the germline ends. There are 14 residues in the CDR3. As DNA, the CDR3 is TGTGCCAGCAGTCCCGCGGACCGACCCTACGAGCAGTACTTC. Protein: CASSPADRPYEQYF.

This clonotype has ten or more counts. The gene calls are TRBV29-1 and TRBJ2-6; 11 bases map to TRBD2. Trimming removed 3 bases from V and 0 bases from J; junction bases left unmatched: 4. The CDR3 length is 17 residues. Germline V lookup: CDR1 SQVTM, CDR2 ANQGSEA. The CDR3 bases are TGCAGCGTTGACACCGGGACTAGCGGCTCTGGGGCCAACGTCCTGACTTTC. It translates to CSVDTGTSGSGANVLTF.

This clonotype was seen ten or more times. This chain links TRBV12-3 or TRBV12-4 with TRBJ2-5; D not resolved. V was cut by 6 bases and J by 0 bases, with 11 bases left in between. The CDR3 loop spans 14 amino acids. The CDR3 sequence is CASSLGYYQETQYF. CDR3 nucleotides: TGTGCCAGCAGCCTAGGGTACTACCAAGAGACCCAGTACTTC.

This clonotype was seen repeatedly, ten times or more. The chain uses TRBV6-2 or TRBV6-3 and TRBJ2-1, with 8 nucleotides matching TRBD2. V lost 5 bases, J lost 6 bases, and 18 bases stayed unmatched. The CDR3 runs 18 residues. CDR1 and CDR2 from the germline V gene are MNHEY and SVGEGT. Here the CDR3 DNA reads TGTGCCAGCAGTCCTTCGTCCGTACTAGCGGCTTACCCCAATGAGCAGTTCTTC. Its protein is CASSPSSVLAAYPNEQFF.

This clonotype has more than one count but fewer than ten. DNA for the CDR3: TGTGCCACCGGGACAGGGCACACCGGGGAGCTGTTTTTT. Protein: CATGTGHTGELFF. The chain combines TRBV19 with TRBJ2-2; 9 nucleotides match TRBD1. Germline CDR1 LNHDA, CDR2 SQIVND (reference sequence). The CDR3 totals 13 residues. Trimming at V came to 10 bases and at J to 3 bases, leaving 3 bases not matched to a gene.

This clonotype was counted between two and nine times. At one boundary the junction diverges from the germline segment, which might be a read error. This CDR3 reads CASSKGTSWSSYNKQFF. The CDR3 DNA sequence: TGTGCCAGCAGCAAAGGGACTAGTTGGAGCTCCTACAATAAGCAGTTCTTC. The rearrangement uses TRBV7-2 and TRBJ2-1; 8 positions agree with TRBD2. The CDR3 covers 17 residues. Looked up from germline, CDR1 is SGHTA and CDR2 is FQGNSA.

This clonotype appeared many times. The rearrangement links TRBV7-2 to TRBJ2-5, with 8 bases that match TRBD2. This CDR3 contains 15 residues. Germline V CDR1 and CDR2: SGHTA, FQGNSA. The ends lost 5 bases at V and 1 base at J; junction bases unmatched: 6. CDR3 nucleotides: TGTGCCAGCAGCCCGGGACTAGGGAGCCAAGAGACCCAGTACTTC. Translating it yields CASSPGLGSQETQYF.

This clonotype was recorded a few times. The rearrangement joins TRBV29-1 to TRBJ2-7; TRBD2 aligns across 14 bases. From germline, CDR1 is SQVTM and CDR2 ANQGSEA. This CDR3 has 17 residues. In DNA form, the CDR3 reads TGCACCGCTATGGGACTAGCGGGAGACATTGGGTCCTACGAGCAGTACTTC. This encodes CTAMGLAGDIGSYEQYF.

This clonotype was seen a few times. The rearrangement uses TRBV14 and TRBJ2-3, with a possible D match to TRBD1 (5 bases). The CDR3 loop spans 15 amino acids. V lost 0 bases to trimming and J lost 1 base, with 8 bases between them. The germline gives CDR1 SGHDN, CDR2 FVKESK. The CDR3 spells CASSQDRVRTDTQYF. CDR3 in DNA: TGTGCCAGCAGCCAAGACAGGGTTCGCACAGATACGCAGTATTTT.

This rearrangement joins TRBV3-1 to TRBJ1-1, with D maybe TRBD1 (5 bases). This CDR3 is built from 14 residues. Deletions cut 3 bases from V and 1 base from J, with 9 bases between. Germline V gene sequence: CDR1 LGHDT, CDR2 YNNKEL (reference sequence). The CDR3, as DNA: TGTGCCAGCAGCCACCACACAGGGAACACTGAAGCTTTCTTT. Protein sequence: CASSHHTGNTEAFF.

There are many counts of this clonotype. The chain recombines TRBV20-1 with TRBJ2-5; the match to TRBD2 covers 7 bases. Germline CDR1 reads DFQATT; CDR2 reads SNEGSKA (reference sequence). The CDR3 runs 13 residues. V was clipped by 2 bases and J by 5 bases; unmatched bases: 5. CDR3 DNA: TGCAGTGCTAGAACCAGCGGGACCGAGACCCAGTACTTC. Amino acid sequence: CSARTSGTETQYF.

There are many counts of this clonotype. This CDR3 is CSARPSDGYTF. The CDR3 region has the DNA TGCAGTGCTCGACCTTCAGATGGCTACACCTTC. The chain links TRBV20-1 to TRBJ1-2, with D unresolved. Germline assignment: CDR1 DFQATT and CDR2 SNEGSKA (reference sequence). CDR3 length: 11 residues. The V end was cut by 5 bases, the J end by 6 bases, with 10 bases between.

DNA of the CDR3: TGTGCCAGCAGTTACTCCCGCCTAAGCGGGAGCTCCTACAATGAGCAGTTCTTC. Its translation: CASSYSRLSGSSYNEQFF. This chain connects TRBV6-2 or TRBV6-3 to TRBJ2-1; 8 bases align to TRBD2. Germline assignment: CDR1 MNHEY and CDR2 SVGEGT. The CDR3 spans 18 residues. J was trimmed by 0 bases and V by 0 bases; bases with no gene match: 7.

The chain recombines TRBV19 with TRBJ2-7; TRBD2 is a possible D gene (6 bases). V lost 4 bases and J 3 bases, leaving 10 bases between the germline ends. The length of the CDR3 is 13 residues. Germline V CDR1 and CDR2: LNHDA, SQIVND (reference sequence). This CDR3 is CASSSGMHYEQYF. The CDR3 DNA follows: TGTGCCAGTAGTAGCGGGATGCACTACGAGCAGTACTTC.